This is a list of T cell receptor beta chains from one sample in a study of sequential checkpoint blockade in melanoma. The method was immunoSEQ multiplex PCR; TCRdb's version includes in-frame clones alone and lacks a portion of them. The table has approximately 6,800 clones, 20% to 25% seen once. Here the sequenced sample was tumor tissue (inferred from file names), taken from a patient given nivolumab and ipilimumab in sequence. All receptors come from a human donor with melanoma. CDR3s leave out the opening cysteine and the closing phenylalanine or tryptophan. A D gene is named only where the DNA matches it firmly.

D gene,J gene,V gene,CDR3 protein
TRBD1,TRBJ1-2,TRBV11-3,ASSLETGVDGYT
-,TRBJ2-2,TRBV11-3,ASSLDSPTTGELF
-,TRBJ2-7,TRBV23-1,ARSHPPRYEQY
-,TRBJ2-5,TRBV29-1,SVPREIQETQY
TRBD1,TRBJ2-5,TRBV11-3,ASSRQGNSETQY
-,TRBJ1-2,TRBV10-3,AISEFGQGGPSNYGYT
-,TRBJ1-2,TRBV11-3,ASSLDLTLFYGYT
-,TRBJ2-2,TRBV30,AINPGTLRGELF
-,TRBJ1-6,TRBV2,ASSETPSPLH
-,TRBJ1-3,TRBV11-3,ASSLRGTAGNTIY
-,TRBJ2-7,TRBV11-3,ASSLDGGTVRYEQY
-,TRBJ2-2,TRBV4-1,ASSQVDLGFGTGELF
-,TRBJ1-3,TRBV6-8,ASSPQYGAQDWSIY
TRBD2,TRBJ2-3,TRBV29-1,SADSSGDGYTQY
-,TRBJ2-1,TRBV11-3,ASSPRGGANNEQF
-,TRBJ1-5,TRBV19,ASSMTLGGNQPQH
TRBD1,TRBJ1-1,TRBV30,AWRKQGEANTEAF
-,TRBJ1-4,TRBV9,ASINQGSGEKLF
-,TRBJ1-4,TRBV18,ASSQGNEKLF
-,TRBJ1-6,TRBV4-1,ASSQGPGHDNSPLH
TRBD1,TRBJ2-2,TRBV6-8,ASSSRTGFFPGELF
TRBD2,TRBJ2-1,TRBV11-3,ASSTEAGGRNNEQF
TRBD2,TRBJ2-1,TRBV12-5,ASTTGGISYNEQF
-,TRBJ2-7,TRBV23-1,ASSQGDASQGYEQY
-,TRBJ2-1,TRBV6-8,ASAGSRVDEQF
TRBD1,TRBJ1-4,TRBV6-8,ASSTGQSVHEKLF
-,TRBJ2-7,TRBV18,ASSPDSSSYEQY
-,TRBJ2-5,TRBV11-3,ASSFEWDQETQY
-,TRBJ1-2,TRBV11-3,ASSLSGTKYGYT
-,TRBJ1-4,TRBV30,ACTLVAHRSEKLF
-,TRBJ2-7,TRBV29-1,SVEEPTGSEQY
-,TRBJ2-5,TRBV6-8,ASSYSIEGSGETQY
TRBD1,TRBJ1-6,TRBV30,AWSWTGNNSPLH
-,TRBJ2-7,TRBV11-3,ASSFRDNPYEQY
-,TRBJ2-3,TRBV6-8,ASSYNDIATDTQY
TRBD2,TRBJ2-3,TRBV11-3,ASSLGTGRTSANTQY
-,TRBJ1-2,TRBV11-3,ASSLVPREENGYT
-,TRBJ2-7,TRBV7-4,ASGRLSSYEQY
-,TRBJ2-2,TRBV6-8,ASSYSTTGDGELF
-,TRBJ1-5,TRBV11-3,ASREYGTDNQPQH
-,TRBJ2-2,TRBV7-6,ASSLARGIGIAGELF
-,TRBJ1-4,TRBV6-8,ASSYVRTEKLF
-,TRBJ2-1,TRBV14,ASSSLQGRDEQF
-,TRBJ2-5,TRBV18,ASSPMEETQY
TRBD1,TRBJ2-1,TRBV18,ASSPSTDRGRFNEQF
-,TRBJ1-3,TRBV6-8,ASSYLAGNTIY
-,TRBJ2-7,TRBV6-8,ASSYGYSKHYEQY
-,TRBJ2-3,TRBV18,ASSVDGTDTQY
TRBD1,TRBJ1-2,TRBV11-3,ASSTDRGSYGYT
TRBD2,TRBJ2-1,TRBV6-8,ASSYEAGEHPYNEQF